Below are 24 T cell receptor beta chains sequenced from a single sample in a study of blood T cell repertoires in COVID-19. Profiled with immunoSEQ multiplex PCR; TCRdb holds only in-frame clones, not every one. Of 110,000 to 150,000 clones listed, more than 75% are singletons. The sample comprised peripheral blood. Receptors were obtained from a man aged 80 or over with acute or convalescent COVID-19.

The CDR3 coding sequence is TGTGCCAGTTCCCAGGGGACCCGCAATTCACCCCTCCACTTT. It is translated as CASSQGTRNSPLHF. The V gene is TRBV19, the J gene TRBJ1-6; a possible D gene is TRBD1 (6 bases). The CDR3 is made up of 14 amino acids. The germline V gene has CDR1 LNHDA and CDR2 SQIVND (reference sequence). V was cut by 8 bases and J by 7 bases, with 15 bases left in between.

Only a few counts were recorded for this clone. The V call is TRBV27, the J call TRBJ2-7; TRBD2 agrees at 10 bases. V shed 3 bases, J shed 0 bases, and the junction held 5 bases outside the gene matches. Per germline, CDR1 MNHEY and CDR2 SMNVEV (reference sequence). The CDR3 covers 16 residues. The CDR3 spells CASSFSGGPSSYEQYF. DNA for the CDR3: TGTGCCAGCAGTTTTAGCGGGGGGCCAAGCTCCTACGAGCAGTACTTC.

The chain carries TRBV7-9 and TRBJ2-3; tentatively, D is TRBD2 (7 bases). Per the germline V gene, CDR1 is SEHNR and CDR2 is FQNEAQ (reference sequence). The CDR3 is 14 amino acids. The CDR3 DNA is TGTGGGGGGCAGCAGCGGGACACCACAGATACGCAGTATTTT. It specifies CGGQQRDTTDTQYF.

This clone was recorded only once. The CDR3: CASSQADRDIEKLFF. The CDR3 DNA is TGCGCCAGCAGCCAAGCTGACAGGGATATTGAAAAACTGTTTTTT. V gene TRBV4-1 combines with J gene TRBJ1-4; TRBD1 agrees at 7 bases. The CDR3 spans 15 residues. V shed 1 base and J 7 bases; nucleotides not matched to a gene: 6. Germline V gene lookup returns CDR1 MGHRA and CDR2 YSYEKL.

This clone was counted a few times. V is TRBV6-5 and J is TRBJ1-1, with D possibly matching TRBD1 (6 bases). Germline V CDR1 and CDR2: MNHEY, SVGAGI. The CDR3 loop spans 14 amino acids. V was trimmed by 7 bases and J by 0 bases, leaving 12 bases between them. The CDR3 reads CASKLQGVNTEAFF. The CDR3 region has the DNA TGTGCCAGCAAGCTACAGGGAGTGAACACTGAAGCTTTCTTT.

This chain uses TRBV5-1 with TRBJ2-3, with D possibly being TRBD2 (6 bases). Trimming stripped 3 bases from V and 0 bases from J, with 8 bases between. The CDR3 covers 14 residues. CDR1 SGHRS and CDR2 YFSETQ come from the germline V gene. The CDR3 region has the DNA TGCGCCAGCAGCTCGGGACTTAGCACAGATACGCAGTATTTT. Protein sequence: CASSSGLSTDTQYF.

The V gene is TRBV2, the J gene TRBJ2-2; tentatively, D is TRBD2 (6 bases). Germline V gene lookup returns CDR1 SNHLY and CDR2 FYNNEI. The CDR3 covers 13 residues. V lost 6 bases to trimming and J lost 6 bases, with 11 bases between them. CDR3 region: CASRGDWSGELFF. Here the CDR3 DNA reads TGTGCCAGCAGGGGGGACTGGTCCGGGGAGCTGTTTTTT.

The V gene is TRBV29-1, the J gene TRBJ2-3, with D possibly being TRBD1 (5 bases). V shed 6 bases and J shed 6 bases, with 13 bases lying between them. Looked up from germline, CDR1 is SQVTM and CDR2 is ANQGSEA. The length of the CDR3 is 12 residues. This CDR3 is CSVGQGRDTQYF. CDR3 DNA: TGCAGCGTGGGGCAGGGCCGGGATACGCAGTATTTT.

Only a few counts were recorded for this clone. This chain links TRBV9 with TRBJ2-3, with D unresolved. Germline V gene lookup returns CDR1 SGDLS and CDR2 YYNGEE. V was pared by 4 bases and J by 0 bases, with 12 bases between. CDR3 length equals 15 residues. CDR3 residues: CASSLRSSSTDTQYF. CDR3 nucleotides: TGTGCCAGCAGCTTAAGGAGTTCTAGCACAGATACGCAGTATTTT.

V gene TRBV2 combines with J gene TRBJ1-2; D is unclear. The CDR3 spans 13 residues. Germline V gene lookup returns CDR1 SNHLY and CDR2 FYNNEI. V lost 3 bases and J 6 bases, leaving 11 bases between the germline ends. The CDR3 protein is CASSDRGGDGYTF. The CDR3 bases are TGTGCCAGCAGTGACCGTGGCGGTGATGGCTACACCTTC.

This chain links TRBV19 with TRBJ2-3; D gene unclear. This CDR3 region has 12 residues. The germline V gene has CDR1 LNHDA and CDR2 SQIVND (reference sequence). Trimming shortened V by 7 bases and J by 2 bases, and 7 bases separated the two germline ends. The CDR3 reads CASNGFTDTQYF. CDR3 DNA: TGTGCCAGTAACGGGTTCACAGATACGCAGTATTTT.

The count of this clone is one. The chain couples TRBV24-1 to TRBJ2-5; D unclear. Germline CDR1 is KGHDR and CDR2 is SFDVKD. V was cut by 1 base and J by 1 base, with 9 bases left in between. CDR3 length equals 15 residues. The CDR3 is CATSDFEESQETQYF. The CDR3 region has the DNA TGTGCCACCAGTGATTTCGAGGAGTCCCAAGAGACCCAGTACTTC.

This clone has just one count. The chain couples TRBV15 to TRBJ1-6; possibly TRBD1 for D (5 bases). This CDR3 comprises 15 residues. V was clipped by 1 base and J by 4 bases, with 8 bases between them. CDR1 and CDR2 (germline): LNHNV, YYDKDF (reference sequence). CDR3 nucleotide sequence: TGTGCCACCAGCAGAGTAAAGGGGTATAATTCACCCCTCCACTTT. As protein: CATSRVKGYNSPLHF.

The chain carries TRBV3-1 (or the pseudogene TRBV3-2) and TRBJ1-4, with 12 bases identical to TRBD1. The J call may be in error: the DNA end matches TRBJ2-2 better. The CDR3 covers 14 residues. Per germline, CDR1 LGHDT and CDR2 YNNKEL (reference sequence). CDR3 residues: CASSPGTGGLELFF. CDR3 DNA: TGTGCCAGCAGTCCCGGGACAGGGGGCTTGGAGCTGTTTTTT.

The chain uses TRBV4-2 and TRBJ2-7; D not resolved. V was shortened by 1 base and J by 2 bases, with 12 bases between the two germline ends. The CDR3 consists of 15 residues. CDR1 is LGHNA and CDR2 is YNFKEQ in the germline V gene. The CDR3 sequence: CASSQVSGTTYEQYF. The CDR3 bases are TGTGCCAGCAGCCAAGTATCTGGCACGACCTACGAGCAGTACTTC.

This clone was found a few times. The V call is TRBV15, the J call TRBJ2-7; D is ambiguous. This CDR3 has 16 amino acids. Per the germline V gene, CDR1 is LNHNV and CDR2 is YYDKDF (reference sequence). V was cut by 3 bases and J by 1 base, with 16 bases left in between. The CDR3, as DNA: TGTGCCACCAGCAGGTCCCCCCCTGACACATCCTACGAGCAGTACTTC. Encoded protein: CATSRSPPDTSYEQYF.

This clone was seen only once. The rearrangement joins TRBV10-3 to TRBJ1-6; 8 bases map to TRBD1. The V and J ends lost 5 bases and 10 bases, in that order; junction bases with no gene match: 4. This CDR3 contains 13 residues. Germline CDR1 ENHRY, CDR2 SYGVKD. The chain's CDR3 is CAISTDRVSPLHF. The CDR3, as DNA: TGTGCCATCAGTACGGACAGGGTCTCACCCCTCCACTTT.

CDR3 sequence (DNA): TGTGCCAGCAGCCAATGGGGGACTAGCGGGGACCAAGAGACCCAGTACTTC. This translates into CASSQWGTSGDQETQYF. V and J are TRBV3-1 (or the pseudogene TRBV3-2) and TRBJ2-5; TRBD2 matches at 13 bases. The CDR3 runs 17 residues. J gave up 0 bases and V 2 bases, and 3 bases lay outside the gene matches. The germline CDR1 and CDR2 sequences are LGHDT and YNNKEL (reference sequence).

The chain employs TRBV29-1 and TRBJ1-1; tentative D call: TRBD1 (6 bases). The V end was cut by 4 bases, the J end by 5 bases, with 14 bases between. CDR1 is SQVTM and CDR2 is ANQGSEA in the germline V gene. The CDR3 length is 13 residues. The CDR3 is CSVVGTLKTEAFF. The CDR3 DNA is TGCAGCGTTGTCGGGACACTAAAGACTGAAGCTTTCTTT.

This clone was counted a single time. The chain joins TRBV4-1 to TRBJ1-4; D gene ambiguous. Germline lookup yields CDR1 MGHRA and CDR2 YSYEKL. The CDR3 runs to 15 residues. V dropped 1 base and J dropped 3 bases, with 9 bases sitting between them. CDR3 sequence: CASSQVRGSNEKLFF. CDR3 nucleotide sequence: TGCGCCAGCAGCCAAGTACGGGGATCTAATGAAAAACTGTTTTTT.

The chain links TRBV5-1 to TRBJ1-5; no reliable D call. Germline V lookup: CDR1 SGHRS, CDR2 YFSETQ. Trimming removed 1 base from V and 5 bases from J, with 13 bases in between. CDR3 length equals 15 residues. The CDR3 spells CASSLYPSSDQPQHF. The CDR3 DNA is TGCGCCAGCAGCTTGTACCCCTCCTCAGATCAGCCCCAGCATTTT.

The chain recombines TRBV6-2 or TRBV6-3 with TRBJ2-7; D remains unclear. Germline CDR1 MNHEY, CDR2 SVGEGT. V was shortened by 6 bases and J by 2 bases, with 20 bases between the two germline ends. The CDR3 loop spans 16 amino acids. The CDR3 DNA follows: TGTGCCAGCAGCCGAATCCCTGGCTATCAGGCCTACGAGCAGTACTTC. Encoded protein: CASSRIPGYQAYEQYF.

The V call is TRBV6-5, the J call TRBJ2-3; 7 positions agree with TRBD1. With 6 bases clipped from V and 6 bases from J, the junction kept 6 bases outside the gene matches. The length of the CDR3 is 13 residues. Germline assignment: CDR1 MNHEY and CDR2 SVGAGI. This chain's CDR3 is CASRGQSVDTQYF. DNA for the CDR3: TGTGCCAGCAGGGGACAGAGCGTGGATACGCAGTATTTT.

The DNA for the CDR3 is TGCGCCAGCAGCCCTCGGACTAGCTTGGGCCAAGAGACCCAGTACTTC. Amino acids: CASSPRTSLGQETQYF. V is TRBV5-1 and J is TRBJ2-5; 8 nucleotides line up with TRBD2. The J segment lost 1 base and the V segment lost 4 bases, leaving 9 bases of the junction unmatched. Germline V gene sequence: CDR1 SGHRS, CDR2 YFSETQ. The CDR3 spans 16 residues.